This T cell receptor (beta chain) was profiled in a study of response to subunit inactivated influenza vaccine (dated by TCRdb to 2017 to 2018). Turning to the overall study: The study used deep quantitative T cell receptor repertoire profiling to track responses to a trivalent subunit inactivated influenza vaccine.

The CDR3 runs 14 amino acids, cysteine and phenylalanine included. The read is trimmed to its CDR3 DNA, 42 bases read in frame from base 1. The junction shows trimming of 3 bases on V and 5 bases on J, plus 13 bases between the germline ends. Library creation used RT-PCR. The reads were generated on an Illumina HiSeq 2500. TCRdb ran its own pipeline on the public reads, namely fastp trimming at Q25 and MiXCR clone calling, and kept in-frame beta chains. Entries that share a CDR3 protein sequence are merged under the most common genes and DNA. In all, the sample holds about 780,000 distinct CDR3 sequences, and about 18% of those were seen once. The biggest ten clones account for under 13% of the sample. For this clonotype: Its antigen is not yet known. No qualities accompany the bases; no much larger clone lies one base away.

Study-wide conclusions, independent of this receptor: The authors proposed that each seasonal influenza vaccination may bring in only a limited number of new T cells.

Here the sequenced sample was PBMCs from blood, taken 5 days after vaccination. The sequence was obtained from a middle-aged man who received an inactivated influenza vaccine. Donor details come from another sample of the same person, matched by shared clones. This chain is built from TRBV12-3 or TRBV12-4 and TRBJ1-1, with no reliable assignment of the D segment. The CDR3 protein sequence reads: CASSLHRTETEAFF. The nucleotides read TGTGCCAGCAGTTTGCACAGAACCGAGACTGAAGCTTTCTTT.